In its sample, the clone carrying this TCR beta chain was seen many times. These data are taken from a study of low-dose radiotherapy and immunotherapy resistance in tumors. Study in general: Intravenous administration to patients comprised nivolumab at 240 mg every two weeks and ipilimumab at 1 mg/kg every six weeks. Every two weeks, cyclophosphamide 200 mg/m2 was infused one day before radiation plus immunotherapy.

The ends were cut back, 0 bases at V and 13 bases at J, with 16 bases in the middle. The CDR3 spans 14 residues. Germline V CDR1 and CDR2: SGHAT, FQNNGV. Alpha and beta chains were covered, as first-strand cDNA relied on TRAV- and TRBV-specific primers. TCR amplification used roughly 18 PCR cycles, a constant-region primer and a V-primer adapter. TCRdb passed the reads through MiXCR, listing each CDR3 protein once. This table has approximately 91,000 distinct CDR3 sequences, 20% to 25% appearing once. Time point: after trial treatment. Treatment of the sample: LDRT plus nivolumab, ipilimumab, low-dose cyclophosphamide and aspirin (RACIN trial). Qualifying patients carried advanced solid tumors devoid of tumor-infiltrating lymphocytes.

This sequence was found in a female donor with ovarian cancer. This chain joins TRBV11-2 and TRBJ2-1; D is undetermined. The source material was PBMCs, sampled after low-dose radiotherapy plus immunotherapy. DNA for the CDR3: TGTGCCAGCAGCTTAGATCTTGGAACCGCTGAACAGTTCTTC. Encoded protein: CASSLDLGTAEQFF.